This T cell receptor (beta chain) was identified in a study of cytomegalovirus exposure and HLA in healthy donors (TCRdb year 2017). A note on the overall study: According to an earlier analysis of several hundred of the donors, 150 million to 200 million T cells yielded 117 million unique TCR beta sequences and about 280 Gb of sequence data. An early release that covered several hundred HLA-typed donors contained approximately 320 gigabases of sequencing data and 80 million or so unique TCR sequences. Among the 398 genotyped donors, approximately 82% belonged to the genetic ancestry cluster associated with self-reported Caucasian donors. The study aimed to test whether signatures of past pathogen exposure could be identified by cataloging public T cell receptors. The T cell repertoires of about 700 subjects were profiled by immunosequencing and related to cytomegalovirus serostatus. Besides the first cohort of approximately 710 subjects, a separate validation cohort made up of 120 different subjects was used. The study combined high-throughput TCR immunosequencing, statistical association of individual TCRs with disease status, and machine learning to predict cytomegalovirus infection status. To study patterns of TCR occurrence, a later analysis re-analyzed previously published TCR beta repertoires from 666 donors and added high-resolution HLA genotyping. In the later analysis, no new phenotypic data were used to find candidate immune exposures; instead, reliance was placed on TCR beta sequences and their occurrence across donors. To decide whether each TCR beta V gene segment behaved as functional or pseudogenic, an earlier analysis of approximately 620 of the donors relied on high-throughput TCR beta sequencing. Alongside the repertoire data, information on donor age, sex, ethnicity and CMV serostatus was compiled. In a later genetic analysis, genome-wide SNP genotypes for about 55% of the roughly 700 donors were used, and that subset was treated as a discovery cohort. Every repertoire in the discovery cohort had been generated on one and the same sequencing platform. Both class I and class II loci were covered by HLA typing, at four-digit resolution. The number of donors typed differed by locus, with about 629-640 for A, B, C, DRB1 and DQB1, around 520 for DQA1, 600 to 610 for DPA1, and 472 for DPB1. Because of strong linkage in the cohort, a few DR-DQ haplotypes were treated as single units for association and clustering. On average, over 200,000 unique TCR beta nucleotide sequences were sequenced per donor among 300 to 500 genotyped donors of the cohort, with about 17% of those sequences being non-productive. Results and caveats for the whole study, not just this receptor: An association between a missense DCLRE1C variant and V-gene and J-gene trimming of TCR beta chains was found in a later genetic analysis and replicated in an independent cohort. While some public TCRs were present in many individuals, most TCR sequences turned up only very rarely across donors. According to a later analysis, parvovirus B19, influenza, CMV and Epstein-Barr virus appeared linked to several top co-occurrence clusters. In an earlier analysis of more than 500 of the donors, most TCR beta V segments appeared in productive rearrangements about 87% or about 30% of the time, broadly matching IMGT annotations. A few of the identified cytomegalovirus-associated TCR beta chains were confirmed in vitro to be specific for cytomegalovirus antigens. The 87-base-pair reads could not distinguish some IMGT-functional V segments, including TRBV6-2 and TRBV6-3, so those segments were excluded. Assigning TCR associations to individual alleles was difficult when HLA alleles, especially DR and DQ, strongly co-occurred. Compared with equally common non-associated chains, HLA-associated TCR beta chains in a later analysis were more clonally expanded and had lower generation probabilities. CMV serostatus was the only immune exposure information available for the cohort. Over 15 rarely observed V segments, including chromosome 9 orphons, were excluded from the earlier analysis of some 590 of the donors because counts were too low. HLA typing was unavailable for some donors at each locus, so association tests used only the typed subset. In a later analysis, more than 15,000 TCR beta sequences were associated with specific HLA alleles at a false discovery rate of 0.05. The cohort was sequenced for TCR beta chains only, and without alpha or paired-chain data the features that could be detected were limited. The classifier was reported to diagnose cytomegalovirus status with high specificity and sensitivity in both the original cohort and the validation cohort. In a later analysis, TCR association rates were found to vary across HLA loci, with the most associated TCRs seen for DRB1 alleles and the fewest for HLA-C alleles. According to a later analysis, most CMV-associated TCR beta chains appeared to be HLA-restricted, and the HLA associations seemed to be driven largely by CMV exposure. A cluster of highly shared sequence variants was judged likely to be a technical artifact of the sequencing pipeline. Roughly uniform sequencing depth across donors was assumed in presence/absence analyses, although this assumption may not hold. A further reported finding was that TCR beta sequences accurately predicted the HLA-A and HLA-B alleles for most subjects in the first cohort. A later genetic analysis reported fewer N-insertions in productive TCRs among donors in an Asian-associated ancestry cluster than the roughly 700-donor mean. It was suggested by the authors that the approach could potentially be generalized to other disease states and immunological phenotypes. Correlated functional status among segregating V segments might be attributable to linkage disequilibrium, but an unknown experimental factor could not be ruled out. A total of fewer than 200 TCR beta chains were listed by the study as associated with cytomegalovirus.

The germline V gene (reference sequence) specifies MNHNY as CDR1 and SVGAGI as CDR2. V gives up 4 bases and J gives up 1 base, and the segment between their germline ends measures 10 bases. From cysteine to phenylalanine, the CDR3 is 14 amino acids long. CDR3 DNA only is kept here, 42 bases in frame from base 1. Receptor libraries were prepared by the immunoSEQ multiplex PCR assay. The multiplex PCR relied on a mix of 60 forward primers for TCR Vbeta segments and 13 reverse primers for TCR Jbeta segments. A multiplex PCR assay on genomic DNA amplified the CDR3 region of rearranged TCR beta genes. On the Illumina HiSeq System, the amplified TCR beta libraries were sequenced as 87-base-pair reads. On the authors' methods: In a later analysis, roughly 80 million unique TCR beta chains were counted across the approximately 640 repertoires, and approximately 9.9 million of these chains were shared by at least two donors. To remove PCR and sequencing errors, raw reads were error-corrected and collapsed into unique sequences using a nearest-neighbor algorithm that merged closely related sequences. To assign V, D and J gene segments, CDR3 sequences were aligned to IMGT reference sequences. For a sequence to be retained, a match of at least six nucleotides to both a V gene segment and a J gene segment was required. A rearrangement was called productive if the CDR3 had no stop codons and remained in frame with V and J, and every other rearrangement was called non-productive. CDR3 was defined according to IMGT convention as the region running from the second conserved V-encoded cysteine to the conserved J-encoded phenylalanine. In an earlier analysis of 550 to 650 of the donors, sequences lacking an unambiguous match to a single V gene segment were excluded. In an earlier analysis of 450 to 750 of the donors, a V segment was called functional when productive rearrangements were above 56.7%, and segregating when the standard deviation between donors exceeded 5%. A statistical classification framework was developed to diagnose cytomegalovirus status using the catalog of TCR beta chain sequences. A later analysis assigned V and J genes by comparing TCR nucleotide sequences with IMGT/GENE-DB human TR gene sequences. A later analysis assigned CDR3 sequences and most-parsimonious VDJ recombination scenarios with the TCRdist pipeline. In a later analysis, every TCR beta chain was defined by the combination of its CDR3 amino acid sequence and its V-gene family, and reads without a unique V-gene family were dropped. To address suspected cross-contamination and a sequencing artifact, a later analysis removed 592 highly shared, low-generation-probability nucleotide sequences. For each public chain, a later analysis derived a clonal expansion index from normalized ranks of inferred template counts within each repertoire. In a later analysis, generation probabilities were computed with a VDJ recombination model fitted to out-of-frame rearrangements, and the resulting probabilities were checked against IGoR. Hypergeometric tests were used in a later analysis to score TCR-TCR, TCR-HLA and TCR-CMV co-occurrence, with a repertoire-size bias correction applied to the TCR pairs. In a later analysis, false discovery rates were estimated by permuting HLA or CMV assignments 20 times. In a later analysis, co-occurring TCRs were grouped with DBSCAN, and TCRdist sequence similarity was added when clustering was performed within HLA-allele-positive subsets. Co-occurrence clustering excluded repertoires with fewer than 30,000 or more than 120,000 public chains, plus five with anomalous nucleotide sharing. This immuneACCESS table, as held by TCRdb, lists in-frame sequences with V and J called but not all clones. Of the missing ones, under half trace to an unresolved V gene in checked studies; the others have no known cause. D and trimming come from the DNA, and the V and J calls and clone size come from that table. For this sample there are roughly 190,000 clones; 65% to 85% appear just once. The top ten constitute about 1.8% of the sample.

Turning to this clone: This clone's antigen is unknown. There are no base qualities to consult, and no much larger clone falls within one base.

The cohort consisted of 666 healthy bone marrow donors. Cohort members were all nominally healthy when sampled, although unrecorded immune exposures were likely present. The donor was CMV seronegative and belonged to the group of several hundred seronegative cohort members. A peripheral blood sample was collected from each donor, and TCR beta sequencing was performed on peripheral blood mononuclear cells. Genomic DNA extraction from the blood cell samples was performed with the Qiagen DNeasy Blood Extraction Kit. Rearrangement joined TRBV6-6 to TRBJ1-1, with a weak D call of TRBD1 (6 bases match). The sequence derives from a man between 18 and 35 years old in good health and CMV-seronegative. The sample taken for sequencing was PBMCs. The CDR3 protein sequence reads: CASSFGGANTEAFF. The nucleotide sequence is TGTGCCAGCAGTTTTGGGGGGGCGAACACTGAAGCTTTCTTT.